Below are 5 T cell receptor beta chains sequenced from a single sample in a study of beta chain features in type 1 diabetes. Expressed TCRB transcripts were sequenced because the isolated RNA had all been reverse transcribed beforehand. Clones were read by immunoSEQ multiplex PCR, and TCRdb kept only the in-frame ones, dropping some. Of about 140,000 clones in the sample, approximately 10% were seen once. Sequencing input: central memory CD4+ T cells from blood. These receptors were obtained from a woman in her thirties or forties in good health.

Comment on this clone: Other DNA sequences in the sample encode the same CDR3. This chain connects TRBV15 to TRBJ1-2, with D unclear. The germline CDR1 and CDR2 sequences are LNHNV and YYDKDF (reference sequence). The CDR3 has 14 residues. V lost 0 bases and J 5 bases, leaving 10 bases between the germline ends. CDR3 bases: TGTGCCACCAGCAGAGATCAGGAACGGTATGGCTACACCTTC. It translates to CATSRDQERYGYTF.

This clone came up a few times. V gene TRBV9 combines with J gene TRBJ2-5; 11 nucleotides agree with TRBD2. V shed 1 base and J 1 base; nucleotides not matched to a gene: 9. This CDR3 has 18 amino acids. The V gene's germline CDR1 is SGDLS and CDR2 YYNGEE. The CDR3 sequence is CASSVRGSGGDIQETQYF. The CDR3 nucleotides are TGTGCCAGCAGCGTACGAGGTAGCGGGGGGGATATCCAAGAGACCCAGTACTTC. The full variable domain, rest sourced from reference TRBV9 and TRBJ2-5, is DSGVTQTPKHLITATGQRVTLRCSPRSGDLSVYWYQQSLDQGLQFLIQYYNGEERAKGNILERFSAQQFPDLHSELNLSSLELGDSALYFCASSVRGSGGDIQETQYFGPGTRLLVL.

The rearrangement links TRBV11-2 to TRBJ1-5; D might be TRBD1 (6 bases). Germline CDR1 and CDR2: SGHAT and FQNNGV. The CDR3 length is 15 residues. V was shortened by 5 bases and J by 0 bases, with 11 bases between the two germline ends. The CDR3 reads CASSTGHLSNQPQHF. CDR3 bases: TGTGCCAGCAGCACGGGACACCTTAGCAATCAGCCCCAGCATTTT. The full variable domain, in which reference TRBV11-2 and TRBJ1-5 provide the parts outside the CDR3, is EAGVAQSPRYKIIEKRQSVAFWCNPISGHATLYWYQQILGQGPKLLIQFQNNGVVDDSQLPKDRFSAERLKGVDSTLKIQPAKLEDSAVYLCASSTGHLSNQPQHFGDGTRLSIL.

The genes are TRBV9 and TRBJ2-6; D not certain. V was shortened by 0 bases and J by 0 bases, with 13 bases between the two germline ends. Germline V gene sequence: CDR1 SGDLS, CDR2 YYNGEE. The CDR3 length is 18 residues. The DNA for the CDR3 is TGTGCCAGCAGCGTAGAGATTGGTGCGAACTCTGGGGCCAACGTCCTGACTTTC. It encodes CASSVEIGANSGANVLTF.

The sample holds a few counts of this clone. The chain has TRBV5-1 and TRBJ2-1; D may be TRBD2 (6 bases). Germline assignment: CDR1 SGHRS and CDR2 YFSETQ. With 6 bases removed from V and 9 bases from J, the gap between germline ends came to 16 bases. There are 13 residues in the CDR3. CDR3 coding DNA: TGCGCCAGCACAGGGTTTGAGGGAGGTGAGCAGTTCTTC. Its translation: CASTGFEGGEQFF.